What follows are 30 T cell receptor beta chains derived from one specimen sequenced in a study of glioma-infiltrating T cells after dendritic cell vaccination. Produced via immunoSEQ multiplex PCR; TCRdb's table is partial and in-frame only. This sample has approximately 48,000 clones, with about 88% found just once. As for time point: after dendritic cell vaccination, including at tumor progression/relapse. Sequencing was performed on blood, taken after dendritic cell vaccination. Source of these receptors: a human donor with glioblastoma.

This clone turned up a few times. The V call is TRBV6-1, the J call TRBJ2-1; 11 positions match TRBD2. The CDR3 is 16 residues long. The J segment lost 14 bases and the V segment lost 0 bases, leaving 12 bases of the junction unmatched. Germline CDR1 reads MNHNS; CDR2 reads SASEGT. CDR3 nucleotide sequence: TGTGCCAGCAGTGAAGCACTAGCGGGAGTCTTGTCTAGGGAGTTCTTC. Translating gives CASSEALAGVLSREFF.

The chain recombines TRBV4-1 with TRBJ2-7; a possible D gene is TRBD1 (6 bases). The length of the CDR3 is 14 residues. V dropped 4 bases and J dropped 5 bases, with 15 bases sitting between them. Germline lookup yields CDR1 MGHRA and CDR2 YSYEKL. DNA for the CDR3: TGCGCCAGCAGCCGAAGGATGTCAGGGGACGAGCAGTACTTC. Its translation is CASSRRMSGDEQYF.

DNA of the CDR3: TGCGCCAGCAGCTTTGAGGGGGCAGCCTATGGCTACACCTTC. Residues: CASSFEGAAYGYTF. The chain links TRBV5-1 to TRBJ1-2; TRBD1 agrees at 7 bases. This CDR3 is built from 14 residues. V shed 2 bases and J 4 bases; nucleotides not matched to a gene: 5. In germline, CDR1 is SGHRS, CDR2 YFSETQ.

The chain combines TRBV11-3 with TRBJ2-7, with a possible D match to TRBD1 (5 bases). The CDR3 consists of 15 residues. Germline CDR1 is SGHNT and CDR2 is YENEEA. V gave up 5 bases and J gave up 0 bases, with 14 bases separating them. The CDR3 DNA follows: TGTGCCAGCAGCAAGGGGCAGGAGACCTCCTACGAGCAGTACTTC. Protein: CASSKGQETSYEQYF.

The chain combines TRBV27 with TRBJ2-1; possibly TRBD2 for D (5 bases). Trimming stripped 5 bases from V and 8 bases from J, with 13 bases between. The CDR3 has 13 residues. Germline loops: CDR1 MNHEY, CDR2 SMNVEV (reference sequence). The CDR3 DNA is TGTGCCAGCAGTCATCGAACGGGGTATGAGCAGTTCTTC. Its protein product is CASSHRTGYEQFF.

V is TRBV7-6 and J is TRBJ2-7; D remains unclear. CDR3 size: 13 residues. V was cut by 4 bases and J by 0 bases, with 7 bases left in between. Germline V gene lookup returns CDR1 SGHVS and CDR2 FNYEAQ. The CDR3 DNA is TGTGCCAGCAGCTCCGGGTTCTCCTACGAGCAGTACTTC. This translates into CASSSGFSYEQYF.

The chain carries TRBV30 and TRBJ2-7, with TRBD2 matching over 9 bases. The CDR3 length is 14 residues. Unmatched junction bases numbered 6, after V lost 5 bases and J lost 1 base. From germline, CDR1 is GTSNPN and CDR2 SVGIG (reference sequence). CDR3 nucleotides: TGTGCCTGGGATTCGACTAGCGGTTCCTACGAGCAGTACTTC. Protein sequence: CAWDSTSGSYEQYF.

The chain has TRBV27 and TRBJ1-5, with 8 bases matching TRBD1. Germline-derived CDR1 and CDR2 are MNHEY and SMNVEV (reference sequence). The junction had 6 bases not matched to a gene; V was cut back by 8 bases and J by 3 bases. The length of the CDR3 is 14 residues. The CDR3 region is CASAKQGVNQPQHF. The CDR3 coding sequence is TGTGCCAGCGCAAAACAGGGGGTCAATCAGCCCCAGCATTTT.

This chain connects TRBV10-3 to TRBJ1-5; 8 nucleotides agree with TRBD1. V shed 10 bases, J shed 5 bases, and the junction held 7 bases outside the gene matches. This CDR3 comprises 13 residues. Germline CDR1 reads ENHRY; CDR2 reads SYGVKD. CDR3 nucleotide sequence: TGTGCCACCCTGGACAGGGCCGATCAGCCCCAGCATTTT. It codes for CATLDRADQPQHF.

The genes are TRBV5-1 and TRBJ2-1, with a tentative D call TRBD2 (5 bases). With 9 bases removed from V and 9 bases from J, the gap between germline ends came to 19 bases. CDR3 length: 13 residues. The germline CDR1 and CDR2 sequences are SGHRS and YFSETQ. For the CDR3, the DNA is TGCGCCACCAAGCTAAAATTTGCGGGTGAGCAGTTCTTC. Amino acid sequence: CATKLKFAGEQFF.

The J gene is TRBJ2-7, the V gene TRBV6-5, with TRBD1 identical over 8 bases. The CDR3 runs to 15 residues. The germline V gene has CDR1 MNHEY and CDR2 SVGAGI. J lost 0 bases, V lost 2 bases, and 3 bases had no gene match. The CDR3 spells CASSYGRGPSYEQYF. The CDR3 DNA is TGTGCCAGCAGTTACGGCAGGGGGCCCTCCTACGAGCAGTACTTC.

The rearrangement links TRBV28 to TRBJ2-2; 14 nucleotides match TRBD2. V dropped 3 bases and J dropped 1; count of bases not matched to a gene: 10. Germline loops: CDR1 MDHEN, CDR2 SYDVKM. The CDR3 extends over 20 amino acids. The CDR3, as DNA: TGTGCCAGCAGTTTCAATCCGGGACTAGCGGGGGAAAAGAACACCGGGGAGCTGTTTTTT. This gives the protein CASSFNPGLAGEKNTGELFF.

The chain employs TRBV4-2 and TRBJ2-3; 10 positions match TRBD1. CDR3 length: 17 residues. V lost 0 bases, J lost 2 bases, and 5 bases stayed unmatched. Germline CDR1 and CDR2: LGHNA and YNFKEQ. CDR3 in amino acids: CASSQDRQGAPTDTQYF. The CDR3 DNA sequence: TGTGCCAGCAGCCAAGATCGACAGGGGGCCCCCACAGATACGCAGTATTTT.

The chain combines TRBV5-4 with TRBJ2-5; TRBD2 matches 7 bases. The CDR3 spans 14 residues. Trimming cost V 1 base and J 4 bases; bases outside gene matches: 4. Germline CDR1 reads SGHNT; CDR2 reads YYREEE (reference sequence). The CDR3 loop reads CASSLWGGVETQYF. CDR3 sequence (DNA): TGTGCCAGCAGCTTGTGGGGGGGAGTAGAGACCCAGTACTTC.

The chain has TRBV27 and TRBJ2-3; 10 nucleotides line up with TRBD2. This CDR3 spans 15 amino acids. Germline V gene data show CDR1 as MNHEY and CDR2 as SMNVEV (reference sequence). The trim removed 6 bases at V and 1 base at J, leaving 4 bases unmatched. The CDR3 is CASSRGTSGTDTQYF. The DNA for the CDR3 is TGTGCCAGCAGCCGAGGGACTAGCGGCACAGATACGCAGTATTTT.

CDR3 bases: TGTGCCAGCAGCGCGGGTCTTACAACTAATGAAAAACTGTTTTTT. Translating it yields CASSAGLTTNEKLFF. V is TRBV2 and J is TRBJ1-4; D is unresolved. V was shortened by 6 bases and J by 0 bases, with 11 bases between the two germline ends. Germline V gives CDR1 SNHLY, CDR2 FYNNEI. This CDR3 region has 15 residues.

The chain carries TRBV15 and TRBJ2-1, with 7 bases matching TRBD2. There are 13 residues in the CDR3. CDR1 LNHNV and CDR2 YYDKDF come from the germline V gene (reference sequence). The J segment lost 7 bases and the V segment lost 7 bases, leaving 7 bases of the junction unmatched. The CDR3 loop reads CATTYGGGNEQFF. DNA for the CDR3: TGTGCCACCACCTATGGGGGGGGGAATGAGCAGTTCTTC.

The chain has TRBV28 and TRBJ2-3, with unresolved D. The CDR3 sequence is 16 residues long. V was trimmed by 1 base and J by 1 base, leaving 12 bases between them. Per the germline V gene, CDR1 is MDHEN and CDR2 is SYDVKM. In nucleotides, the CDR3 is TGTGCCAGCAGTTTATTGGTCACTACGGGCACAGATACGCAGTATTTT. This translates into CASSLLVTTGTDTQYF. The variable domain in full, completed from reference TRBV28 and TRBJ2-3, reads DVKVTQSSRYLVKRTGEKVFLECVQDMDHENMFWYRQDPGLGLRLIYFSYDVKMKEKGDIPEGYSVSREKKERFSLILESASTNQTSMYLCASSLLVTTGTDTQYFGPGTRLTVL.

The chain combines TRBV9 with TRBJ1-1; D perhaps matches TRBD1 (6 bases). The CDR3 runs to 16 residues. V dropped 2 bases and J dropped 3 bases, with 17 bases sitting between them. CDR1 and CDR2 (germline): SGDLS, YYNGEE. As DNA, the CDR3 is TGTGCCAGCAGCGTCAGCAGGGGCAGTCTGGACACTGAAGCTTTCTTT. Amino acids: CASSVSRGSLDTEAFF.

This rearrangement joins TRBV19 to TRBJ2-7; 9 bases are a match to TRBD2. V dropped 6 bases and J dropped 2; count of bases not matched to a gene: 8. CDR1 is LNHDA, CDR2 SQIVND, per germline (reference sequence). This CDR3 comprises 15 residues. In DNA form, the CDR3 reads TGTGCCAGTAGCAAAAGCGGGAGGCAAACCTACGAGCAGTACTTC. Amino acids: CASSKSGRQTYEQYF.

The CDR3 sequence: CASSQDQYRSEQYF. The CDR3 DNA is TGCGCCAGCAGCCAAGATCAGTACAGGTCGGAGCAGTACTTC. This rearrangement joins TRBV4-3 to TRBJ2-7, with D possibly being TRBD1 (5 bases). The V gene's germline CDR1 is LGHNA and CDR2 YSLEER. V lost 0 bases to trimming and J lost 7 bases, with 13 bases between them. The CDR3 has 14 amino acids.

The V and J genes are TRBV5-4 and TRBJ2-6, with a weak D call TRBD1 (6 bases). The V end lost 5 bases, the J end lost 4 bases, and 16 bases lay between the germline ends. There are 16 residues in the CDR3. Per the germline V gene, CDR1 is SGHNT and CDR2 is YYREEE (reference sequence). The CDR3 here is CASRQGFAPGANVLTF. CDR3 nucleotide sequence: TGTGCCAGCAGACAGGGATTTGCGCCCGGGGCCAACGTCCTGACTTTC. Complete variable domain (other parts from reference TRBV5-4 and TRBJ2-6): ETGVTQSPTHLIKTRGQQVTLRCSSQSGHNTVSWYQQALGQGPQFIFQYYREEENGRGNFPPRFSGLQFPNYSSELNVNALELDDSALYLCASRQGFAPGANVLTFGAGSRLTVL.

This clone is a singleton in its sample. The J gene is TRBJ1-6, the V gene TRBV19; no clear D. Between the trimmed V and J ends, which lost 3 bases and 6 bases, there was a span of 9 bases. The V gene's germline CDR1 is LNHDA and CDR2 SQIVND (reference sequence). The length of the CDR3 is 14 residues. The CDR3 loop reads CASSMGVPNSPLHF. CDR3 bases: TGTGCCAGTAGTATGGGCGTTCCTAATTCACCCCTCCACTTT.

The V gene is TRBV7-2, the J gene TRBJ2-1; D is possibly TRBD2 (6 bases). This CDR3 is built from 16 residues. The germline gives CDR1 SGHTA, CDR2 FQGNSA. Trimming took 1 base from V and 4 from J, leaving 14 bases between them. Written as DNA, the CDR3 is TGTGCCAGCAGCTTAGTGGGGGGATCGACGTACAATGAGCAGTTCTTC. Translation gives CASSLVGGSTYNEQFF.

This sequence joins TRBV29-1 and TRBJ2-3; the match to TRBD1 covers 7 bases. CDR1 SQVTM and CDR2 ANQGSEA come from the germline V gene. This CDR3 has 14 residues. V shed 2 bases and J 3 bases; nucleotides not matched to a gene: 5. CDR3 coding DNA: TGCAGCGTTGAAACAGGGGAAGGGACAGATACGCAGTATTTT. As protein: CSVETGEGTDTQYF.

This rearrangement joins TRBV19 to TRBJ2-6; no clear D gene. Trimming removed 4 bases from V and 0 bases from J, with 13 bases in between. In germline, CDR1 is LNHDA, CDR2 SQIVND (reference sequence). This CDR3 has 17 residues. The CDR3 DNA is TGTGCCAGTAGTAACCCCTCAGGTATCTCTGGGGCCAACGTCCTGACTTTC. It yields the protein CASSNPSGISGANVLTF. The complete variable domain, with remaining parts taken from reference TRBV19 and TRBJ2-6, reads DGGITQSPKYLFRKEGQNVTLSCEQNLNHDAMYWYRQDPGQGLRLIYYSQIVNDFQKGDIAEGYSVSREKKESFPLTVTSAQKNPTAFYLCASSNPSGISGANVLTFGAGSRLTVL.

The CDR3 reads CASSPEFPDTQYF. DNA of the CDR3: TGTGCCAGCAGTCCGGAGTTCCCAGATACGCAGTATTTT. V usage is TRBV7-9 and J usage is TRBJ2-3; no clear D. The CDR3 totals 13 residues. Between the trimmed V and J ends, which lost 6 bases and 4 bases, there was a span of 11 bases. The germline V gene encodes CDR1 SEHNR and CDR2 FQNEAQ (reference sequence).

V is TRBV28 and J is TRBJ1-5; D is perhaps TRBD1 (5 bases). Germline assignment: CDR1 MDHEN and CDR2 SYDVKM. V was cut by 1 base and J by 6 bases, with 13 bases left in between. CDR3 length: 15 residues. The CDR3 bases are TGTGCCAGCAGTTTATCCGGGGGAGGAGGTCAGCCCCAGCATTTT. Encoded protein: CASSLSGGGGQPQHF. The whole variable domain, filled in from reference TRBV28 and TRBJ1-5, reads DVKVTQSSRYLVKRTGEKVFLECVQDMDHENMFWYRQDPGLGLRLIYFSYDVKMKEKGDIPEGYSVSREKKERFSLILESASTNQTSMYLCASSLSGGGGQPQHFGDGTRLSIL.

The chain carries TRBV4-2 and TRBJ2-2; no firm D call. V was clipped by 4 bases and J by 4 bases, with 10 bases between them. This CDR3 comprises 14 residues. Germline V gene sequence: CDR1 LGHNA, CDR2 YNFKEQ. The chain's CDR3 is CASSPSDFTGELFF. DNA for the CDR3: TGTGCCAGCAGCCCCTCCGACTTCACCGGGGAGCTGTTTTTT.

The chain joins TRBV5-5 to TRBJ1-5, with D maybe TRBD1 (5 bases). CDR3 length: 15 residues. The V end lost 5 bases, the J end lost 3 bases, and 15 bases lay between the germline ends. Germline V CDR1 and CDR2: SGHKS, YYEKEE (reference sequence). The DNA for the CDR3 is TGTGCCAGCAGTTCTGGGCGGGACTTCAATCAGCCCCAGCATTTT. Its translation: CASSSGRDFNQPQHF.